Below are 26 T cell receptor beta chains sequenced from a single sample in a study of blood T cell repertoires in COVID-19. The table came from immunoSEQ multiplex PCR; TCRdb's copy has only in-frame clones and leaves some out. The table shows approximately 400,000 clones, with roughly four fifths occurring only once. The source material was PBMCs or T cells enriched from blood (not recorded which). The receptors originated from a woman aged 45-65 years who had recovered from COVID-19.

On this clone: Other DNA sequences of this sample code for an identical CDR3. The genes are TRBV9 and TRBJ2-3; TRBD2 matches 8 bases. The CDR3 has 15 amino acids. Looked up from germline, CDR1 is SGDLS and CDR2 is YYNGEE. Germline trimming cut 1 base from V and 2 bases from J; bases unmatched to any gene: 3. CDR3 sequence (DNA): TGTGCCAGCAGCGTAACTAGCGGATACACAGATACGCAGTATTTT. It yields the protein CASSVTSGYTDTQYF.

This chain links TRBV7-2 with TRBJ1-4; D possibly corresponds to TRBD1 (5 bases). With 4 bases removed from V and 10 bases from J, the gap between germline ends came to 22 bases. CDR3 length equals 16 residues. Germline values: CDR1 SGHTA, CDR2 FQGNSA. This chain's CDR3 is CASSSLGGNRRGKLFF. In DNA form, the CDR3 reads TGTGCCAGCAGCTCATTGGGAGGGAATAGGAGGGGAAAACTGTTTTTT.

This rearrangement joins TRBV25-1 to TRBJ1-2; weak D call: TRBD1 (5 bases). Germline CDR1 is MGHDK and CDR2 is SYGVNS. The CDR3 runs 12 residues. V gave up 8 bases and J gave up 2 bases, with 9 bases separating them. CDR3 sequence: CASSEGNYGYTF. The CDR3 region has the DNA TGTGCCAGCTCGGAGGGGAACTATGGCTACACCTTC.

The chain joins TRBV27 to TRBJ1-2, with D unclear. Germline V gene data show CDR1 as MNHEY and CDR2 as SMNVEV (reference sequence). This CDR3 region has 11 residues. The V end lost 6 bases, the J end lost 8 bases, and 10 bases lay between the germline ends. The CDR3 bases are TGTGCCAGCAGGGGCGTTGGGGGCTACACCTTC. This codes for CASRGVGGYTF.

The V call is TRBV10-3, the J call TRBJ2-1, with 9 bases identical to TRBD1. Per the germline V gene, CDR1 is ENHRY and CDR2 is SYGVKD. Trimming cost V 4 bases and J 9 bases; bases outside gene matches: 10. The CDR3 sequence is 15 residues long. The CDR3 is CAISAGTGISPEQFF. CDR3 bases: TGTGCCATCAGTGCCGGGACAGGGATCTCCCCTGAGCAGTTCTTC.

The chain joins TRBV5-1 to TRBJ2-1; 12 bases map to TRBD2. CDR1 and CDR2 from the germline V gene are SGHRS and YFSETQ. The CDR3 is 20 residues long. V lost 1 base and J lost 1; bases outside the gene matches: 12. CDR3 loop: CASSLSLGTSGPLSYNEQFF. The CDR3 DNA reads TGCGCCAGCAGCTTGAGTTTAGGGACTAGCGGGCCCTTATCCTACAATGAGCAGTTCTTC.

In DNA form, the CDR3 reads TGTGCCAGTACCGTACAGGGGAATCAGCCCCAGCATTTT. This codes for CASTVQGNQPQHF. The chain recombines TRBV19 with TRBJ1-5, with TRBD1 matching over 7 bases. The CDR3 loop spans 13 amino acids. With 7 bases clipped from V and 4 bases from J, the junction kept 4 bases outside the gene matches. Germline V CDR1 and CDR2: LNHDA, SQIVND (reference sequence).

The V call is TRBV24-1, the J call TRBJ2-1, with 10 bases that match TRBD2. V lost 9 bases to trimming and J lost 9 bases; unmatched junction nucleotides: 16. CDR1 is KGHDR and CDR2 is SFDVKD in the germline V gene. The CDR3 sequence is 16 residues long. The CDR3 reads CATLWGGAGGPLEQFF. The CDR3 DNA reads as TGTGCCACCTTGTGGGGGGGAGCGGGAGGGCCTCTTGAGCAGTTCTTC.

The chain is built from TRBV7-9 and TRBJ1-2; 7 bases are a match to TRBD1. J lost 7 bases, V lost 1 base, and 12 bases had no gene match. Germline V gene lookup returns CDR1 SEHNR and CDR2 FQNEAQ (reference sequence). This CDR3 has 16 residues. The DNA for the CDR3 is TGTGCCAGCAGCTTAGGGGTGACAGGGAAATCAGGTGGCTACACCTTC. Protein: CASSLGVTGKSGGYTF.

V usage is TRBV30 and J usage is TRBJ2-1; no firm D call. The V gene's germline CDR1 is GTSNPN and CDR2 SVGIG (reference sequence). The V end was cut by 0 bases, the J end by 9 bases, with 9 bases between. There are 12 residues in the CDR3. The chain's CDR3 is CAWSVSASEQFF. The CDR3, as DNA: TGTGCCTGGAGTGTATCAGCTAGTGAGCAGTTCTTC.

This chain connects TRBV4-2 to TRBJ2-3, with 9 bases aligning to TRBD2. In germline, CDR1 is LGHNA, CDR2 YNFKEQ. J gave up 5 bases and V 5 bases, and 11 bases lay outside the gene matches. The CDR3 is made up of 16 amino acids. CDR3 nucleotides: TGTGCCAGCAGCGAGAGAGCGGGGGGCCCCCGAGATACGCAGTATTTT. Translated, it gives CASSERAGGPRDTQYF.

This clone was seen repeatedly, ten times or more. The gene calls are TRBV4-1 and TRBJ1-1; TRBD1 matches 9 bases. Germline V gene data show CDR1 as MGHRA and CDR2 as YSYEKL. The CDR3 runs to 17 residues. Trimming took 4 bases from V and 1 from J; bases not matched to a gene: 10. CDR3 nucleotide sequence: TGCGCCAGCAGCCCACGTCCCCACAGGGGGCCGAACACTGAAGCTTTCTTT. Translation gives CASSPRPHRGPNTEAFF.

The chain couples TRBV27 to TRBJ1-4; 10 bases map to TRBD1. CDR3 size: 15 residues. J was trimmed by 4 bases and V by 4 bases; bases with no gene match: 3. Germline V gene sequence: CDR1 MNHEY, CDR2 SMNVEV (reference sequence). The CDR3 DNA reads as TGTGCCAGCAGTTCATGGACAGGGGGTAATGAAAAACTGTTTTTT. This codes for CASSSWTGGNEKLFF.

The chain links TRBV19 to TRBJ1-5; tentatively, D is TRBD1 (6 bases). Germline V gene lookup returns CDR1 LNHDA and CDR2 SQIVND (reference sequence). V lost 1 base and J 5 bases, leaving 18 bases between the germline ends. This CDR3 comprises 17 residues. In DNA form, the CDR3 reads TGTGCCAGTAGTATAGGTTGGCAGGGGCTATATCATCAGCCCCAGCATTTT. Translating gives CASSIGWQGLYHQPQHF.

This chain joins TRBV4-3 and TRBJ2-2; the D is unclear. This CDR3 contains 13 residues. Germline V CDR1 and CDR2: LGHNA, YSLEER. V lost 1 base and J lost 5, with 5 bases in between. The CDR3 bases are TGCGCCAGCAGCCAAGTTCGGACCGGGGAGCTGTTTTTT. This translates into CASSQVRTGELFF.

The table lists this clone with a few counts. This rearrangement joins TRBV29-1 to TRBJ2-7; D perhaps matches TRBD2 (7 bases). CDR1 is SQVTM and CDR2 is ANQGSEA in the germline V gene. This CDR3 comprises 17 residues. Trimming stripped 4 bases from V and 3 bases from J, with 25 bases between. The CDR3 nucleotides are TGCAGCGTTGCGTTGGGACACCTCGGGGGGTACCTCTACGAGCAGTACTTC. Translated: CSVALGHLGGYLYEQYF.

The V and J genes are TRBV29-1 and TRBJ2-2; 13 positions agree with TRBD2. The CDR3 has 14 amino acids. CDR1 is SQVTM and CDR2 is ANQGSEA in the germline V gene. V was pared by 4 bases and J by 8 bases, with 4 bases of the junction left unmatched. The CDR3 coding sequence is TGCAGCGTTGTACTAGCGGGAGGGCAGGGGGAGCTGTTTTTT. Translation: CSVVLAGGQGELFF.

The J gene is TRBJ1-1, the V gene TRBV30; D call uncertain. The CDR3 has 15 amino acids. Between the trimmed V and J ends, which lost 0 bases and 4 bases, there was a span of 15 bases. Germline CDR1 is GTSNPN and CDR2 is SVGIG (reference sequence). CDR3: CAWSVGGHIGTEAFF. For the CDR3, the DNA is TGTGCCTGGAGTGTAGGAGGTCATATTGGCACTGAAGCTTTCTTT. The full variable domain, its missing parts supplied by reference TRBV30 and TRBJ1-1, is SQTIHQWPATLVQPVGSPLSLECTVEGTSNPNLYWYRQAAGRGLQLLFYSVGIGQISSEVPQNLSASRPQDRQFILSSKKLLLSDSGFYLCAWSVGGHIGTEAFFGQGTRLTVV.

This rearrangement joins TRBV21-1 to TRBJ1-3. TRBV21-1 is a pseudogene locus. This CDR3 region has 16 residues. The CDR3, as DNA: TGTGCCAGCAACGATCCCGGGGCGGGATGTGGAAACACCATATATTTT. Translation: CASNDPGAGCGNTIYF.

There are a few counts of this clone. V is TRBV19 and J is TRBJ1-3; D unresolved. This CDR3 has 15 residues. Trimming took off 3 bases at V and 1 base at J, with 10 bases between the two ends. In germline, CDR1 is LNHDA, CDR2 SQIVND (reference sequence). The CDR3 spells CASSILGSSGNTIYF. CDR3 DNA sequence: TGTGCCAGTAGTATCCTCGGGTCGTCTGGAAACACCATATATTTT.

V gene TRBV6-5 combines with J gene TRBJ2-1, with 7 bases matching TRBD2. CDR1 and CDR2 from the germline V gene are MNHEY and SVGAGI. V shed 7 bases and J 3 bases; nucleotides not matched to a gene: 9. CDR3 size: 15 residues. The CDR3 sequence is CASIRTGGIYNEQFF. Here the CDR3 DNA reads TGTGCCAGCATCCGAACGGGGGGAATCTACAATGAGCAGTTCTTC.

The rearrangement joins TRBV7-2 to TRBJ2-3, with TRBD1 matching over 8 bases. CDR3 length equals 16 residues. V lost 5 bases and J lost 2; bases outside the gene matches: 9. CDR1 SGHTA and CDR2 FQGNSA come from the germline V gene. The CDR3 DNA reads as TGTGCCAGCAGCCTACGGACAGGGCTTAACACAGATACGCAGTATTTT. Its translation is CASSLRTGLNTDTQYF.

The chain has TRBV21-1 and TRBJ2-5; the D call in the table, TRBD2, was not verified against the DNA. TRBV21-1 is a pseudogene. This CDR3 contains 16 residues. The CDR3 DNA sequence: TGTGCCAGCAGCACGTGGGGAGGTGGTGGCCAAGAGACCCAGTACTTC. It translates to CASSTWGGGGQETQYF.

This clone has just a few counts. V and J are TRBV5-4 and TRBJ2-5; D might be TRBD1 (6 bases). This CDR3 comprises 14 residues. V lost 4 bases and J lost 5, with 15 bases in between. Germline V CDR1 and CDR2: SGHNT, YYREEE (reference sequence). CDR3 coding DNA: TGTGCCAGCAGCACCGGGACACGGAGGGAGACCCAGTACTTC. Translating gives CASSTGTRRETQYF.

V is TRBV12-3 or TRBV12-4 and J is TRBJ1-5; tentative D call: TRBD1 (5 bases). This CDR3 comprises 11 residues. Trimming removed 3 bases from V and 11 bases from J, with 8 bases in between. Written as DNA, the CDR3 is TGTGCCAGCAGTTTTCAAGGGGCCCAGCATTTT. This sequence encodes CASSFQGAQHF.

The chain links TRBV27 to TRBJ1-2; TRBD1 matches 8 bases. Germline V gene lookup returns CDR1 MNHEY and CDR2 SMNVEV (reference sequence). The CDR3 covers 16 residues. Trimming removed 1 base from V and 7 bases from J; junction bases left unmatched: 11. CDR3 bases: TGTGCCAGCAGTTTATTGGTGGACAGGGATGTTGGTGGCTACACCTTC. Protein sequence: CASSLLVDRDVGGYTF.